This TCR beta chain was recovered during a study of blood T cell repertoires in COVID-19. Overall study context: Some COVID-19 samples were acute and others convalescent; all came from the United States, Italy and Spain.

The trim removed 6 bases at V and 4 bases at J, leaving 8 bases unmatched. This CDR3 region has 14 residues. Germline CDR1 MRHNA, CDR2 SNTAGT. Only in-frame clones appear in the TCRdb table, and some are missing; sequencing was by immunoSEQ multiplex PCR. This sample carries tens of thousands of clones, over 75% of them seen once, and the ten largest clones take 10%. Sequencing was performed on peripheral blood. The chain recombines TRBV6-4 with TRBJ1-1; 7 nucleotides match TRBD1. The sequence was collected from a human donor in a cohort sampled during active COVID-19. The CDR3 DNA follows: TGTGCCAGCAGCGCAGGGGGACAGCCCACTGAAGCTTTCTTT. This gives the protein CASSAGGQPTEAFF.